This T cell receptor (beta chain) is from a study of blood T cells in healthy people across ages. Next came a second PCR, run for about 6 to 11 cycles, which used a sample-barcoded 5' primer along with a J-beta primer mix. Each cDNA was tagged by a template-switch adaptor containing 12 random nucleotides. TCRdb reanalysed the 5' RACE reads using MiXCR and keeps one entry per CDR3 protein. This sample has over a million distinct CDR3 sequences; around 39% occur once, and the top ten carry less than 8%. Trimming took 7 bases from V and 5 from J; bases not matched to a gene: 12. CDR1 is SQVTM and CDR2 is ANQGSEA in the germline V gene. CDR3 size: 14 residues. Of note for this clonotype: What it binds is unknown.

Whole-study findings and limits: CMV status of donors was unknown, possibly confounding expanded clonotype changes.

Sequencing was performed on blood. The chain links TRBV29-1 to TRBJ2-5; 8 bases match TRBD1. The receptor was isolated from a woman between 18 and 29 years old in good health. The CDR3 here is CSAQRDRGLETQYF. The CDR3 region has the DNA TGCAGCGCGCAGCGAGACAGGGGTTTGGAGACCCAGTACTTC.